These T cell receptor beta chains were read from a single sample in a study of OX40 agonist ivuxolimab in advanced cancers. Method: immunoSEQ multiplex PCR; TCRdb's copy keeps in-frame clones and lacks some. The profile covers tens of thousands of clones, with about 86% appearing a single time and around 1.6% taken by the ten largest. Sample: CD4+ or CD8+ T cells sorted from blood, taken in a trial of the OX40 agonist ivuxolimab. These receptors came from an adult with an advanced solid tumor such as melanoma, head and neck, liver or kidney cancer. Each CDR3 is given with its conserved first and last residue. The D gene is left open where the match is weak.

D gene: .; V gene: TRBV2; J gene: TRBJ2-1; CDR3 DNA: TGTGCCAGCAGTCTTAATGAGCAGTTCTTC; CDR3 protein: CASSLNEQFF
D gene: .; V gene: TRBV29-1; J gene: TRBJ1-1; CDR3 DNA: TGCAGCGGAAGATCAGGAGTCACTGAAGCTTTCTTT; CDR3 protein: CSGRSGVTEAFF
D gene: .; V gene: TRBV29-1; J gene: TRBJ1-1; CDR3 DNA: TGCAGCGTTTCGGGGGGCGGTGCTGAAGCTTTCTTT; CDR3 protein: CSVSGGGAEAFF
D gene: TRBD1; V gene: TRBV5-1; J gene: TRBJ2-7; CDR3 DNA: TGCGCCAGCAGACGGCAGGGGGCCTCCTACGAGCAGTACTTC; CDR3 protein: CASRRQGASYEQYF
D gene: .; V gene: TRBV7-2; J gene: TRBJ2-4; CDR3 DNA: TGTGCCAGCAGCTCGGGGGCGGGGGTAGGCGCCAAAAACATTCAGTACTTC; CDR3 protein: CASSSGAGVGAKNIQYF
D gene: .; V gene: TRBV19; J gene: TRBJ2-5; CDR3 DNA: TGTGCCAGTAGCCGACAGTTGCTCCAAGAGACCCAGTACTTC; CDR3 protein: CASSRQLLQETQYF
D gene: .; V gene: TRBV7-2; J gene: TRBJ1-1; CDR3 DNA: TGTGCCAGCAGCTTTACTCTTTCGTACAGGCGGCGGGGCACTGAAGCTTTCTTT; CDR3 protein: CASSFTLSYRRRGTEAFF
D gene: .; V gene: TRBV4-1; J gene: TRBJ2-3; CDR3 DNA: TGCGCCAGCAGCCTCCGGGACACAGATACGCAGTATTTT; CDR3 protein: CASSLRDTDTQYF
D gene: .; V gene: TRBV5-6; J gene: TRBJ1-4; CDR3 DNA: TGTGCCAGCAGCTTGGGGGTCACAGGGAACAATGAAAAACTGTTTTTT; CDR3 protein: CASSLGVTGNNEKLFF
D gene: .; V gene: TRBV9; J gene: TRBJ2-2; CDR3 DNA: TGTGCCAGCAGCGTAGACCCTGAGGCCGGGGAGCTGTTTTTT; CDR3 protein: CASSVDPEAGELFF
D gene: .; V gene: TRBV11-3; J gene: TRBJ1-5; CDR3 DNA: TGTGCCACTGACGGACCGAAGGGCCTCAATCAGCCCCAGCATTTT; CDR3 protein: CATDGPKGLNQPQHF
D gene: TRBD1; V gene: TRBV5-4; J gene: TRBJ1-4; CDR3 DNA: TGTGCCAGCAGCTCACAGGGGCGGGTTGAAAAACTGTTTTTT; CDR3 protein: CASSSQGRVEKLFF
D gene: TRBD2; V gene: TRBV2; J gene: TRBJ2-1; CDR3 DNA: TGTGCCAGCAGGGGGGAAGCGGGAGGCGAGGGTGAGCAGTTCTTC; CDR3 protein: CASRGEAGGEGEQFF
D gene: TRBD1; V gene: TRBV4-3; J gene: TRBJ2-7; CDR3 DNA: TGCGCCAGCAGCCACCGGGACAGGGTCGGTGAGCAGTACTTC; CDR3 protein: CASSHRDRVGEQYF
D gene: .; V gene: TRBV15; J gene: TRBJ2-7; CDR3 DNA: TGTGCCACCAGCAGAGATCGTGCAACCTACGAGCAGTACTTC; CDR3 protein: CATSRDRATYEQYF
D gene: TRBD1; V gene: TRBV2; J gene: TRBJ1-1; CDR3 DNA: TGTGCCAGCCTTCCCACAGGGGTCTCTGAAGCTTTCTTT; CDR3 protein: CASLPTGVSEAFF
D gene: TRBD2; V gene: TRBV7-2; J gene: TRBJ2-7; CDR3 DNA: TGTGCCAGCAGCCGTGGACTAGCGGGAGGGAACTACGAGCAGTACTTC; CDR3 protein: CASSRGLAGGNYEQYF
D gene: .; V gene: TRBV4-2; J gene: TRBJ2-1; CDR3 DNA: TGTGCCAGCAGCCAAGGGGGGGCTGGGACTAAGGTGTTCTTC; CDR3 protein: CASSQGGAGTKVFF
D gene: TRBD1; V gene: TRBV7-9; J gene: TRBJ2-1; CDR3 DNA: TGTGCCAGCAGTTCAGGGGGTGATCGATCGCTGCAGTTCTTC; CDR3 protein: CASSSGGDRSLQFF
D gene: .; V gene: TRBV5-4; J gene: TRBJ1-1; CDR3 DNA: TGTGCCAGCAGCCTTGGAGGGGGACCATATGAAGCTTTCTTT; CDR3 protein: CASSLGGGPYEAFF